What follows are 18 T cell receptor beta chains derived from one specimen sequenced in a study of blood T cell repertoires in COVID-19. Clones were read by immunoSEQ multiplex PCR, and TCRdb kept only the in-frame ones, dropping some. In the table there are 200,000 to 250,000 clones, 70% to 85% of which are singletons. Sequencing was performed on PBMCs or T cells enriched from blood (not recorded which). The receptors were gathered from a man aged 55 to 70 who had recovered from COVID-19.

The chain joins TRBV19 to TRBJ2-7; 11 bases are shared with TRBD2. With V trimmed by 10 bases and J by 0 bases, 8 bases remained unmatched. The CDR3 contains 15 residues. The germline CDR1 and CDR2 sequences are LNHDA and SQIVND (reference sequence). CDR3 bases: TGTGCCACGCGCACTAGCGGGGGCAACTCCTACGAGCAGTACTTC. It codes for CATRTSGGNSYEQYF.

A single count supports this clone. The V call is TRBV3-1 (or the pseudogene TRBV3-2), the J call TRBJ2-1; 7 positions agree with TRBD2. V shed 10 bases, J shed 4 bases, and the junction held 16 bases outside the gene matches. This CDR3 spans 16 amino acids. CDR1 is LGHDT and CDR2 is YNNKEL in the germline V gene (reference sequence). The CDR3: CATSANSGGGYNEQFF. CDR3 sequence (DNA): TGTGCCACCTCAGCCAACAGTGGCGGGGGATACAATGAGCAGTTCTTC.

This sequence joins TRBV5-1 and TRBJ1-1; 8 nucleotides agree with TRBD1. V shed 1 base, J shed 4 bases, and the junction held 12 bases outside the gene matches. Germline values: CDR1 SGHRS, CDR2 YFSETQ. The length of the CDR3 is 17 residues. The DNA for the CDR3 is TGCGCCAGCAGCTTGACGGGACAGGAATATATTGCCACTGAAGCTTTCTTT. This encodes CASSLTGQEYIATEAFF.

This sequence joins TRBV11-1 and TRBJ2-7; D is perhaps TRBD2 (5 bases). Germline CDR1 SGHAT, CDR2 FQDESV (reference sequence). The CDR3 contains 12 residues. V was shortened by 0 bases and J by 11 bases, with 11 bases between the two germline ends. The CDR3 protein is CASSLAPGREYF. As DNA, the CDR3 is TGTGCCAGCAGCTTAGCGCCTGGGAGAGAGTACTTC.

The chain joins TRBV20-1 to TRBJ2-1; D uncertain. From germline, CDR1 is DFQATT and CDR2 SNEGSKA (reference sequence). The germline V and J ends were trimmed by 6 bases and 1 base, with 4 bases remaining between them. The CDR3 length is 11 residues. The CDR3 bases are TGCAGTGCCTTATCCTACAATGAGCAGTTCTTC. Translated, it gives CSALSYNEQFF.

The chain carries TRBV18 and TRBJ1-1; unclear D gene. Per germline, CDR1 KGHSH and CDR2 LQKENI. Trimming took off 0 bases at V and 2 bases at J, with 10 bases between the two ends. The CDR3 sequence is 15 residues long. DNA for the CDR3: TGTGCCAGCTCACCACCCGCCACAGCAAACACTGAAGCTTTCTTT. Its translation is CASSPPATANTEAFF.

The chain has TRBV7-9 and TRBJ1-6; possibly TRBD1 for D (6 bases). The CDR3 has 16 residues. Between the trimmed V and J ends, which lost 1 base and 9 bases, there was a span of 16 bases. Germline V gene lookup returns CDR1 SEHNR and CDR2 FQNEAQ (reference sequence). CDR3 sequence reads: CASSLVLGGASSPLHF. CDR3 sequence (DNA): TGTGCCAGCAGCTTAGTGTTGGGGGGGGCAAGTTCACCCCTCCACTTT.

V and J are TRBV5-1 and TRBJ1-2, with D perhaps matching TRBD1 (5 bases). Germline CDR1 is SGHRS and CDR2 is YFSETQ. Trimming stripped 4 bases from V and 4 bases from J, with 14 bases between. The CDR3 runs to 14 residues. The CDR3 spells CASSADGDSYGYTF. CDR3 coding DNA: TGCGCCAGCAGCGCGGACGGTGACAGCTATGGCTACACCTTC.

This sequence joins TRBV4-3 and TRBJ2-1, with TRBD2 matching 8 bases. The germline V gene encodes CDR1 LGHNA and CDR2 YSLEER. This CDR3 region has 15 residues. V trimming: 0 bases; J trimming: 4 bases; junction bases outside the gene matches: 2. This CDR3 reads CASSQETGGYNEQFF. The CDR3 coding sequence is TGCGCCAGCAGCCAAGAAACGGGGGGGTACAATGAGCAGTTCTTC.

The V and J genes are TRBV7-9 and TRBJ2-7, with D possibly TRBD1 on 5 matching bases. The CDR3 contains 14 residues. V was pared by 0 bases and J by 6 bases, with 12 bases between. Germline V gene data show CDR1 as SEHNR and CDR2 as FQNEAQ (reference sequence). The CDR3 DNA sequence: TGTGCCAGCAGCTTAGCGCCAGGGATGGGCGAGCAGTACTTC. It specifies CASSLAPGMGEQYF. The variable domain in full, completed from reference TRBV7-9 and TRBJ2-7, reads DTGVSQNPRHKITKRGQNVTFRCDPISEHNRLYWYRQTLGQGPEFLTYFQNEAQLEKSRLLSDRFSAERPKGSFSTLEIQRTEQGDSAMYLCASSLAPGMGEQYFGPGTRLTVT.

CDR3 amino acids: CASSVSTATGELFF. The CDR3 DNA is TGTGCCAGCAGCGTCTCGACAGCAACCGGGGAGCTGTTTTTT. The rearrangement uses TRBV9 and TRBJ2-2, with a tentative D call TRBD1 (5 bases). Germline-derived CDR1 and CDR2 are SGDLS and YYNGEE. This CDR3 is built from 14 residues. V lost 2 bases and J lost 5, with 10 bases in between.

V gene TRBV19 combines with J gene TRBJ2-3, with 8 bases lining up with TRBD2. CDR3 length: 16 amino acids. Losses at the gene ends were 1 base for V and 1 base for J; bases not matched to a gene: 4. Germline-derived CDR1 and CDR2 are LNHDA and SQIVND (reference sequence). CDR3 protein: CASSIGTSRRTDTQYF. CDR3 bases: TGTGCCAGTAGTATAGGGACTAGCCGACGCACAGATACGCAGTATTTT. Full variable domain (outside the CDR3, taken from reference TRBV19 and TRBJ2-3): DGGITQSPKYLFRKEGQNVTLSCEQNLNHDAMYWYRQDPGQGLRLIYYSQIVNDFQKGDIAEGYSVSREKKESFPLTVTSAQKNPTAFYLCASSIGTSRRTDTQYFGPGTRLTVL.

The chain carries TRBV12-3 or TRBV12-4 and TRBJ2-1, with 7 bases fitting TRBD2. CDR3 length equals 13 residues. The V and J ends lost 6 bases and 7 bases, in that order; junction bases with no gene match: 6. CDR3 residues: CASSLSGGNEQFF. CDR3 DNA sequence: TGTGCCAGCAGCCTGTCGGGGGGAAATGAGCAGTTCTTC.

This clone was seen once. The chain employs TRBV7-8 and TRBJ1-4; TRBD1 aligns across 8 bases. The CDR3 spans 16 residues. With 5 bases clipped from V and 8 bases from J, the junction kept 13 bases outside the gene matches. CDR1 and CDR2 (germline): SGHVS, FQNEAQ. In nucleotides, the CDR3 is TGTGCCAGCAGCCGGTGGGCTACAGGGGGTTCGGAAAAACTGTTTTTT. Its protein product is CASSRWATGGSEKLFF.

The V gene is TRBV29-1, the J gene TRBJ2-2; 12 bases fit TRBD1. Germline V CDR1 and CDR2: SQVTM, ANQGSEA. Trimming cost V 4 bases and J 5 bases; bases outside gene matches: 5. CDR3 length equals 15 residues. Here the CDR3 reads CSVVGTGGNTGELFF. The CDR3 DNA reads as TGCAGCGTTGTAGGGACAGGGGGCAATACCGGGGAGCTGTTTTTT.

The J gene is TRBJ2-7, the V gene TRBV10-1; 12 positions agree with TRBD1. The CDR3 is made up of 14 amino acids. Germline V gene data show CDR1 as WNHNN and CDR2 as SYGVQD (reference sequence). V lost 6 bases to trimming and J lost 6 bases; unmatched junction nucleotides: 6. DNA of the CDR3: TGCGCCAGCAGCAGGGACAGGGGGCTCTCCGAGCAGTACTTC. Translated, it gives CASSRDRGLSEQYF.

The genes are TRBV3-1 (or the pseudogene TRBV3-2) and TRBJ1-3, with D unclear. CDR1 and CDR2 (germline): LGHDT, YNNKEL (reference sequence). Trimming removed 2 bases from V and 2 bases from J, with 7 bases in between. The CDR3 loop spans 14 amino acids. CDR3 DNA sequence: TGTGCCAGCAGCCAAAGTAGTGCTGGAAACACCATATATTTT. As protein: CASSQSSAGNTIYF.

The chain links TRBV7-2 to TRBJ1-2; 7 bases line up with TRBD1. The length of the CDR3 is 16 residues. Looked up from germline, CDR1 is SGHTA and CDR2 is FQGNSA. The V gene end was trimmed by 2 bases and the J gene end by 2 bases; junction bases not matched to a gene: 8. The CDR3 is CASSLSSTQGNYGYTF. CDR3 DNA sequence: TGTGCCAGCAGCTTATCATCAACACAGGGGAACTATGGCTACACCTTC.